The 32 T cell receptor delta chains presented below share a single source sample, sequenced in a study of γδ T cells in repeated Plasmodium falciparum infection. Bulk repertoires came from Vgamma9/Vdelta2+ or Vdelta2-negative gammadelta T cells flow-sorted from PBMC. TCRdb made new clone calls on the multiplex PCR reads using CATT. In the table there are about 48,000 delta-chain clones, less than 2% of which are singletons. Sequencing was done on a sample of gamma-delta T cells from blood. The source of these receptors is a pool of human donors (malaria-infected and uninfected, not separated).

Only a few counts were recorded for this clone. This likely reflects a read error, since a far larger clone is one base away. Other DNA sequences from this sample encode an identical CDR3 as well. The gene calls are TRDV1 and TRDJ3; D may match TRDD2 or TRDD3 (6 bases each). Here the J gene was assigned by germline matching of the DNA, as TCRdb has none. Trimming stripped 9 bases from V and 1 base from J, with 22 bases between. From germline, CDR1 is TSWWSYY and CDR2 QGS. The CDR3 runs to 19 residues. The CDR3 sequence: CALEPSLGGTSWDTRQMFF. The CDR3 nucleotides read TGTGCTCTCGAACCTTCCCTCGGGGGGACATCCTGGGACACCCGACAGATGTTTTTC.

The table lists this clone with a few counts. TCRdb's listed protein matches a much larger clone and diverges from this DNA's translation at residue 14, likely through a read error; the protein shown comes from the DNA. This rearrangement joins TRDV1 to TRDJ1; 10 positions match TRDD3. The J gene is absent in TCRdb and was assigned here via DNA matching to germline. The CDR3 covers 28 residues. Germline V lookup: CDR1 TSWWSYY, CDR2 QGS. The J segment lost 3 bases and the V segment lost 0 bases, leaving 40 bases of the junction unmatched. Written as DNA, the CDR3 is TGTGCTCTTGGGGAACTAGGGCCTACTACCTACTGGGGGATGCCCCGTAGTCTGCTAAATCCGAGGGCCGATAAACTCATCTTT. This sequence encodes CALGELGPTTYWGMPRSLLNPRADKLIF.

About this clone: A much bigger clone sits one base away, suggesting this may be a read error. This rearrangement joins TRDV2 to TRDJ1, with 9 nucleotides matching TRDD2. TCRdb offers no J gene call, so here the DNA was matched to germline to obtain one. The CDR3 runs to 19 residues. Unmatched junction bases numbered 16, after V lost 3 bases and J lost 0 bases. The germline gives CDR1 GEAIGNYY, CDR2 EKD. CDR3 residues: CACDDLPTSRGSNTDKLIF. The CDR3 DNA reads TGTGCCTGTGACGACCTTCCTACAAGTCGGGGGTCGAACACCGATAAACTCATCTTT.

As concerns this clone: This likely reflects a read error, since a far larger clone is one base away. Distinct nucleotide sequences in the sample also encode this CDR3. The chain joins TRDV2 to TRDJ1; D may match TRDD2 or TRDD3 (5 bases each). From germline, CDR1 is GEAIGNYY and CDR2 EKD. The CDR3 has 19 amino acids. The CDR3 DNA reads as TGCGCCTGTGACCCCATTCCCCTACGATCATACGCGTACACCGATAAACTCATCTTT. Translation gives CACDPIPLRSYAYTDKLIF.

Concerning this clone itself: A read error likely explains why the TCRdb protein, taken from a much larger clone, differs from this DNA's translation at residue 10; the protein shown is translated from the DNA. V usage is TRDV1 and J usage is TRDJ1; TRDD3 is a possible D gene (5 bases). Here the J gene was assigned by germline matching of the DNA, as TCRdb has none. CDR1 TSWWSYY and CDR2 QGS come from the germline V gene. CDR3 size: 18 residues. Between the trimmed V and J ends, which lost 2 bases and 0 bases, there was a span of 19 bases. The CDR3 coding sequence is TGTGCTCTTGGGGAAGCCCTAGGGGTGGGGAGACACACCGATAAACTCATCTTT. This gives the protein CALGEALGVGRHTDKLIF.

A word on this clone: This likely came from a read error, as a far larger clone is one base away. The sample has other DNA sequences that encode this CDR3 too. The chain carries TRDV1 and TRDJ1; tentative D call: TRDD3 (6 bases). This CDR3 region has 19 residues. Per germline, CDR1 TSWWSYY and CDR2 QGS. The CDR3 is CALGAPPFGGGFYTDKLIF. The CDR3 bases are TGTGCTCTGGGGGCCCCCCCATTTGGGGGTGGATTCTACACCGATAAACTCATCTTT.

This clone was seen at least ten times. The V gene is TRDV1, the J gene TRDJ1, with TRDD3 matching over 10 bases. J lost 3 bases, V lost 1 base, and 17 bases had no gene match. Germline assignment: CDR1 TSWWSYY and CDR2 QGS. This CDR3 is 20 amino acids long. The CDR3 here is CALGEQAHVYPWGIADKLIF. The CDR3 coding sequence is TGTGCTCTTGGGGAACAGGCCCACGTCTATCCCTGGGGGATAGCCGATAAACTCATCTTT.

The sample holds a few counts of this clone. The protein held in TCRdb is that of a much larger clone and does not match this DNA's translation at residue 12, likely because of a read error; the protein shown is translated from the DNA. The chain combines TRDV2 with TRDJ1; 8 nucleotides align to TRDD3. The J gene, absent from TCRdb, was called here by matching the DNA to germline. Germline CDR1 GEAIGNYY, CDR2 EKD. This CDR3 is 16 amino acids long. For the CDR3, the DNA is TGTGCCTGTGACCCCGTGGGGGATCCGTACACCGGTAAACTCATCTTT. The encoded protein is CACDPVGDPYTGKLIF.

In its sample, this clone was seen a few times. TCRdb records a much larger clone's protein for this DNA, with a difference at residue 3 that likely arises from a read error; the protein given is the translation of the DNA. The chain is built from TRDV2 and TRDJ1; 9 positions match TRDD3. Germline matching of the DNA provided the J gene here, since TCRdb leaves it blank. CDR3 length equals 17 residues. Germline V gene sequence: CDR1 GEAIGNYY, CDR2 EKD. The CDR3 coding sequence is TGTGCCCGTGACCCACTGGGGGAATTAGTTAACACCGATAAACTCATCTTT. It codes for CARDPLGELVNTDKLIF.

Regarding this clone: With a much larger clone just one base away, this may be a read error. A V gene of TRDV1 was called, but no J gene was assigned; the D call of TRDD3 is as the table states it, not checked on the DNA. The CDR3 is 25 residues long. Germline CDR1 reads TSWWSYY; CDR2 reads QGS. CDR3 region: CALGDEPSYRYWGIRWSAYTDKLIF. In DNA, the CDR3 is TGTGCTCTTGGGGATGAACCTTCCTACCGTTACTGGGGGATACGCTGGTCGGCGTACACCGATAAACTCATCTTC.

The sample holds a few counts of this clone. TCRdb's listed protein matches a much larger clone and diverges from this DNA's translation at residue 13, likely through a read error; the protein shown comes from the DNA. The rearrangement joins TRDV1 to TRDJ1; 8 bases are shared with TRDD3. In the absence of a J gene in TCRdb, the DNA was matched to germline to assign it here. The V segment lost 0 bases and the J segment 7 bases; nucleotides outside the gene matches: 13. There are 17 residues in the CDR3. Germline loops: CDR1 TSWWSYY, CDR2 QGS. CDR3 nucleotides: TGTGCTCTTGGGGAACTTTCTGGGGGACATAACGGGGGTAAACTCATCTTT. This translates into CALGELSGGHNGGKLIF.

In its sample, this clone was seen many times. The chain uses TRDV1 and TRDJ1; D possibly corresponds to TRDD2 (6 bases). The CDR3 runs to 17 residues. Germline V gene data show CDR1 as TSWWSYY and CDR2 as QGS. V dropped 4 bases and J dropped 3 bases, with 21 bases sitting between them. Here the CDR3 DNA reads TGTGCTCTTGGGGCTTCCTCCGGTTTTGTTCTCCCCGATAAACTCATCTTT. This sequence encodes CALGASSGFVLPDKLIF.

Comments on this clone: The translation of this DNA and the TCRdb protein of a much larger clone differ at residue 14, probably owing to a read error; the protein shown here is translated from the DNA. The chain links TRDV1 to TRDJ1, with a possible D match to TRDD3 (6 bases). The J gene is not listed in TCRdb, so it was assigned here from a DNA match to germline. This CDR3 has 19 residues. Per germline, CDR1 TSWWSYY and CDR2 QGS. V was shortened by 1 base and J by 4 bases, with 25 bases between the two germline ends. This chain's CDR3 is CALGERSLGGFGPIDKLIF. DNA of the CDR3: TGTGCTCTTGGGGAACGGTCACTTGGGGGCTTCGGTCCTATCGATAAACTCATCTTT.

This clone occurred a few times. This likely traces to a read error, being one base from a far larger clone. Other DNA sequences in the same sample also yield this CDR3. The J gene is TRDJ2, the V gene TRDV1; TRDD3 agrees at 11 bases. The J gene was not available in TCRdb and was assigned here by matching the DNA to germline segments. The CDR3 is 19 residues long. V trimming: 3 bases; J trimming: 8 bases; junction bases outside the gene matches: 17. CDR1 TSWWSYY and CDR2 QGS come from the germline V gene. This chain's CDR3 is CALGDYSFWGIPTTAQLFF. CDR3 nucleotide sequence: TGTGCTCTTGGGGATTATTCCTTCTGGGGGATACCAACTACGGCACAACTCTTCTTT.

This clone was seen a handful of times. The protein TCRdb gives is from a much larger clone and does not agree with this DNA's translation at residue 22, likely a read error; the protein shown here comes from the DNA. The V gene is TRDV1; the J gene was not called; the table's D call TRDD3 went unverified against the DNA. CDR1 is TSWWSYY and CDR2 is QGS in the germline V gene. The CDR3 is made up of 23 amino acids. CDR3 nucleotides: TGTGCTCTTGGGGAACGCTCCTTCCGTTTGTACTGGGGGATATTCACAAGCACCGATAAACTCACCTTT. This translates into CALGERSFRLYWGIFTSTDKLTF.

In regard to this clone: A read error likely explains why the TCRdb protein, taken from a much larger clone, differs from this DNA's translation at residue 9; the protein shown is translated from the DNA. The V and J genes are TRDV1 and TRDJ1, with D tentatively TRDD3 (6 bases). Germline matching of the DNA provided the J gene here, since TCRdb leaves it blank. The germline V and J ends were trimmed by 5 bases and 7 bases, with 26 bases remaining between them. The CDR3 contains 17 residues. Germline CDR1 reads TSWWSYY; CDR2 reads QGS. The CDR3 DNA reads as TGTGCTCTTGGGACTCCTAGTGTGCCGGGGGAGGTCGGTAAACTCATCTTT. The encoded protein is CALGTPSVPGEVGKLIF.

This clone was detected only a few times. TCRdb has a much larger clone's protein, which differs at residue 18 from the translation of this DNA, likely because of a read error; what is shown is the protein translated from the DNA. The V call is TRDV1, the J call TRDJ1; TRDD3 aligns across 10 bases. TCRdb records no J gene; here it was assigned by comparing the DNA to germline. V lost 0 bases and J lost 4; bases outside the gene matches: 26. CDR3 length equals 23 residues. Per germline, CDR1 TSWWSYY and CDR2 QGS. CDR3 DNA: TGTGCTCTTGGGGAACTAGCCTTTCCGGACTGGGGGATTTTGTGTGGAGGCATCGATAAACTCATCTTT. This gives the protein CALGELAFPDWGILCGGIDKLIF.

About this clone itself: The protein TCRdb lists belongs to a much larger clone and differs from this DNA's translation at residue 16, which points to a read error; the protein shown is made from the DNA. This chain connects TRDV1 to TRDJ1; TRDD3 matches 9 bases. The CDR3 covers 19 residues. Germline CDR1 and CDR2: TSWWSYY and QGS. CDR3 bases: TGTGCTCTTGGGGGACCACCCCTCTGGGGGATTTCGTACACCGATACACTCATCTTT. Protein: CALGGPPLWGISYTDTLIF.

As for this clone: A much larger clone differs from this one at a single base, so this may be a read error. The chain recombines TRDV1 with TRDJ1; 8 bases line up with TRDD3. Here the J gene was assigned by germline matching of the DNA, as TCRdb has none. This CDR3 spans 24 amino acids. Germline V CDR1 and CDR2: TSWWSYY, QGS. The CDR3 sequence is CALGDPRLPTPLYWGLQNTDKLIF. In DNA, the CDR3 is TGCGCTCTTGGGGACCCGAGGCTCCCTACGCCTTTGTACTGGGGGCTCCAGAACACCGATAAACTCATCTTT.

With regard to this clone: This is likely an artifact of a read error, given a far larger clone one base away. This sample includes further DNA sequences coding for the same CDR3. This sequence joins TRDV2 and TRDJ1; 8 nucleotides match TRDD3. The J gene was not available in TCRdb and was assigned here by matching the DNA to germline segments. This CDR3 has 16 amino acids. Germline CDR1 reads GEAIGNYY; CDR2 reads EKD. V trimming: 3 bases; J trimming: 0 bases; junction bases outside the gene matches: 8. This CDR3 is CACDSLTGGYTDKLIF. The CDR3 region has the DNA TGTGCCTGTGACTCCCTCACTGGGGGTTACACCGATAAACTCATCTTT.

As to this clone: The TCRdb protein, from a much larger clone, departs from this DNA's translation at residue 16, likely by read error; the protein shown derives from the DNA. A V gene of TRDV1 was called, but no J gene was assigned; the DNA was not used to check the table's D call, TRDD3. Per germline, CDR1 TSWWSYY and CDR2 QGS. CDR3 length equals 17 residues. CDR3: CALGELSSFWGIRRLTF. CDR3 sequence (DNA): TGTGCTCTTGGGGAACTCTCGTCATTCTGGGGGATACGACGCCTCACCTTT.

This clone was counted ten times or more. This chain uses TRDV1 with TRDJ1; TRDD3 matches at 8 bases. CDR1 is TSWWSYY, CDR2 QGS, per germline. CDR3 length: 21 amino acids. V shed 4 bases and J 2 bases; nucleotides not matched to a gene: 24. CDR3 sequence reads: CALGVQTRYFTPGGPTDKLIF. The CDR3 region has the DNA TGTGCTCTTGGGGTCCAAACTCGATACTTTACCCCTGGGGGACCTACCGATAAACTCATCTTT.

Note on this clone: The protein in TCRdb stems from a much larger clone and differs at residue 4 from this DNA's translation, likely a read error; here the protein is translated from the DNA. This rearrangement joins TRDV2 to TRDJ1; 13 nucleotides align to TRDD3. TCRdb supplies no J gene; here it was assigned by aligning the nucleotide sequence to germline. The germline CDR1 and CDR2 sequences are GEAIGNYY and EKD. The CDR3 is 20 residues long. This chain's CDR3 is CACGTVHWGIRDEYTDKLIF. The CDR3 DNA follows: TGTGCCTGTGGCACCGTGCACTGGGGGATACGGGACGAGTACACCGATAAACTCATCTTT.

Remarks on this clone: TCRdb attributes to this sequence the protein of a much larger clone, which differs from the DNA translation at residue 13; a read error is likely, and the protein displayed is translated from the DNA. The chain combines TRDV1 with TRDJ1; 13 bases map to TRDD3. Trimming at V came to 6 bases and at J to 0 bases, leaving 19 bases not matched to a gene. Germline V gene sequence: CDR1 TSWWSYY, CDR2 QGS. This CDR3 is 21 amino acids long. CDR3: CALGKRSNWGIRVGYTDKLIF. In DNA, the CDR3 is TGTGCTCTTGGCAAACGGTCCAACTGGGGGATACGAGTGGGGTACACCGATAAACTCATCTTT.

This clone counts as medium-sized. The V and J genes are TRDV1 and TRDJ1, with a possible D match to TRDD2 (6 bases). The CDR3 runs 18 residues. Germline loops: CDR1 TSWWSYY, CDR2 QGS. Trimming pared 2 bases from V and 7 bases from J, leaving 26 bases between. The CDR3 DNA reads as TGTGCTCTTGGGGAAACCTTCTTCCTCGACGGGAGAGGGGGTAAACTCATCTTT. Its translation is CALGETFFLDGRGGKLIF.

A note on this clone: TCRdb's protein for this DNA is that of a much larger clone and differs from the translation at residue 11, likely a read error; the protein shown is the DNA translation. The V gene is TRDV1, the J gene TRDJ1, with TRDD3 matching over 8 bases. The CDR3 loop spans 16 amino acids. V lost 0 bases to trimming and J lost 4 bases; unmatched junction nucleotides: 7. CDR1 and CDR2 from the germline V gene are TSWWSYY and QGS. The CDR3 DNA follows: TGTGCTCTTGGGGAACTTATGGGAGGGATACGCGATAAACTCATCTTT. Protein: CALGELMGGIRDKLIF.

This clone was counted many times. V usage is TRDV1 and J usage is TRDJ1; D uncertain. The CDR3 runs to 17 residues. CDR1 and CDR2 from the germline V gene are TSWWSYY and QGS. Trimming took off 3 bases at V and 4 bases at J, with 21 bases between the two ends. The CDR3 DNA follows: TGTGCTCTTGGGGATGGTAAAACCGTCGACCGAGGCGATAAACTCATCTTT. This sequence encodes CALGDGKTVDRGDKLIF.

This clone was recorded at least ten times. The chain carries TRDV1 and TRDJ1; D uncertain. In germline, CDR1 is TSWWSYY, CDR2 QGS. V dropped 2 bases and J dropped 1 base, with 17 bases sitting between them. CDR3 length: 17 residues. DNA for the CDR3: TGTGCTCTTGGGGAAGTCGGTAATAAAGGCCCCACCGATAAACTCATCTTT. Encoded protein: CALGEVGNKGPTDKLIF.

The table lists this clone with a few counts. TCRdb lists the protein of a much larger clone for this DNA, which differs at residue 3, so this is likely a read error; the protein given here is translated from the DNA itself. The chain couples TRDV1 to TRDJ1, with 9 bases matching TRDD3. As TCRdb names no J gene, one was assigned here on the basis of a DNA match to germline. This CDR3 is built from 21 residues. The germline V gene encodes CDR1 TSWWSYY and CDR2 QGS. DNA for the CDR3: TGTGCTTTTGGGGAAACCACCGGCCTTCTTTGGGGGATAAGGTACACCGATAAACTCATCTTT. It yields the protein CAFGETTGLLWGIRYTDKLIF.

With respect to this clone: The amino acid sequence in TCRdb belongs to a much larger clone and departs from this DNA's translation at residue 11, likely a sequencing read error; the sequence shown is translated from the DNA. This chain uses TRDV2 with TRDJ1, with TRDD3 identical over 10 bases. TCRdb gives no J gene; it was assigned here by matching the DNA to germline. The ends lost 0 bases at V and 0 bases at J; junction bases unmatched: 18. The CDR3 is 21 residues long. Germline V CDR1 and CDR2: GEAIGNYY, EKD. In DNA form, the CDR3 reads TGTGCCTGTGACACCCTCGTACTGGGGGATGCGAATTCGGACCACACCGATAAACTCATCTTT. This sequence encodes CACDTLVLGDANSDHTDKLIF.

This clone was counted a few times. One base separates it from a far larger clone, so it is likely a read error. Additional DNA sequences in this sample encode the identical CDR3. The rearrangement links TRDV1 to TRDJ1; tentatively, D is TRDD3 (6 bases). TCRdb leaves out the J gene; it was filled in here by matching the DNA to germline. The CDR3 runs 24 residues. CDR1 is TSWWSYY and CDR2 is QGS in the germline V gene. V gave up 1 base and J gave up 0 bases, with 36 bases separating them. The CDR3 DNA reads TGTGCTCTTGGGGAACGGGCGGTAAGGAACCTAGGCCTACTGGGAGATACTTACACCGATAAACTCATCTTT. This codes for CALGERAVRNLGLLGDTYTDKLIF.

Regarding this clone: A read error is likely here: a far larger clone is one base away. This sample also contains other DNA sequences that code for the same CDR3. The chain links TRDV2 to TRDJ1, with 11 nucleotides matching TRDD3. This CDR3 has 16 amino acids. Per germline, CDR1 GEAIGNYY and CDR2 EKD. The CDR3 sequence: CACDTLGDSRTDKLIF. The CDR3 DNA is TGCGCCTGTGACACACTGGGGGATAGTAGAACCGATAAACTCATCTTT.